Listed below are T cell receptor beta chains from one sample, sequenced in a study of T cell responses to AZD1222 COVID-19 vaccine. Only in-frame clones appear in the TCRdb table, and some are missing; sequencing was by immunoSEQ multiplex PCR. This sample has around 140,000 clones, with roughly 90% found just once. Sequencing used peripheral blood, obtained 28 days after the second AZD1222 dose. These receptors came from an adult who received the AZD1222 COVID-19 vaccine. Each CDR3 is given with its conserved first and last residue. The order of the fields is V gene, D gene, J gene, CDR3 DNA, CDR3 protein. A D gene is named only where the DNA matches it firmly.

>TRBV18|-|TRBJ1-1
TGTGCCAGCTCACCAGAACCGTATGGCGCTGAAGCTTTCTTT
CASSPEPYGAEAFF
>TRBV30|TRBD1|TRBJ1-3
TGTGCCTGGAGTGTCGCAACCGGATCGACAGGGACTGGAAACACCATATATTTT
CAWSVATGSTGTGNTIYF
>TRBV7-9|-|TRBJ1-1
TGTGCCAGCAGCTTCACTGAAGCTTTCTTT
CASSFTEAFF
>TRBV7-2|TRBD2|TRBJ2-3
TGTGCCAGCAGCACCCGGCTAGCGGCTAGCACAGATACGCAGTATTTT
CASSTRLAASTDTQYF
>TRBV3-1/TRBV3-2|-|TRBJ1-1
TGTGCCAGCAGCCCGTCCTCGACAGTGAACACTGAAGCTTTCTTT
CASSPSSTVNTEAFF
>TRBV5-1|-|TRBJ2-7
TGCGCCAGCAGCACGGGACCAGGCCTCTACGAGCAGTACTTC
CASSTGPGLYEQYF
>TRBV5-5|-|TRBJ2-7
TGTGCCAGCAGCTTGCGGGACACCTACGAGCAGTACTTC
CASSLRDTYEQYF
>TRBV6-1|TRBD1|TRBJ1-1
TGTGCCAGCAGTGAGTCCGGGACAGGGGTAGAGGGAACTGAAGCTTTCTTT
CASSESGTGVEGTEAFF
>TRBV4-2|TRBD1|TRBJ1-1
TGTGCCAGCAGCCAAGCGGGAGACAGGGAGAACACTGAAGCTTTCTTT
CASSQAGDRENTEAFF
>TRBV6-5|-|TRBJ2-1
TGTGCCAGCCTTCCCGGGGCAGGGTACAATGAGCAGTTCTTC
CASLPGAGYNEQFF
>TRBV7-6|-|TRBJ2-1
TGTGCCAGCAGCCGAGACGTTTACAATGAGCAGTTCTTC
CASSRDVYNEQFF
>TRBV9|-|TRBJ1-1
TGTGCCAGCAGCGGATTACAGGGCCCTGAAGCTTTCTTT
CASSGLQGPEAFF
>TRBV9|-|TRBJ1-1
TGTGCCAGCAGCGCCGAGGGGTTTATGAACACTGAAGCTTTCTTT
CASSAEGFMNTEAFF
>TRBV7-8|TRBD2|TRBJ2-4
TGTGCCAGCAGCGCCAGAAGCGGGAGGGGAGGCAAAAACATTCAGTACTTC
CASSARSGRGGKNIQYF
>TRBV7-2|-|TRBJ1-1
TGTGCCAGCAGCGTCGAGGGAATGAACACTGAAGCTTTCTTT
CASSVEGMNTEAFF
>TRBV28|-|TRBJ1-4
TGTGCCAGCAGTTCCGATAAGACGGGTGCAACTAATGAAAAACTGTTTTTT
CASSSDKTGATNEKLFF
>TRBV30|TRBD2|TRBJ2-5
TGTGCCTGGAGACTTAGCGGGAGAGGGGAGACCCAGTACTTC
CAWRLSGRGETQYF
>TRBV12-3/TRBV12-4|TRBD1|TRBJ1-6
TGTGCCAGCAGCCCGGGACAGGGGGCACCCCTCCACTTT
CASSPGQGAPLHF
>TRBV6-5|-|TRBJ1-1
TGTGCCAGCAGTTACTCGGGTCTCGTTGCCGCTTTCTTT
CASSYSGLVAAFF
>TRBV15|TRBD1|TRBJ1-1
TGTGCCACCAGCAGGGCAAACAGGGGGGGAAACACTGAAGCTTTCTTT
CATSRANRGGNTEAFF
>TRBV7-2|TRBD2|TRBJ2-7
TGTGCCAGCAGCTTAGCGCTAGCGGGGGGGCCCTTCGAGCAGTACTTC
CASSLALAGGPFEQYF
>TRBV4-2|TRBD2|TRBJ2-3
TGTGCCAGCAGCCAAATAAGCGGGAGGGTGACAGATACGCAGTATTTT
CASSQISGRVTDTQYF
>TRBV15|-|TRBJ1-2
TGTGCCACCAGCAGTAGGGACGGTGGCTACACCTTC
CATSSRDGGYTF
>TRBV4-2|TRBD2|TRBJ2-3
TGTGCCAGCAGTCAAGTTGGGCTAGCGGGAGATACAGATACGCAGTATTTT
CASSQVGLAGDTDTQYF
>TRBV11-2|TRBD1|TRBJ2-1
TGTGCCAGCAAGGGGGGGACAGGGGAGAATGAGCAGTTCTTC
CASKGGTGENEQFF